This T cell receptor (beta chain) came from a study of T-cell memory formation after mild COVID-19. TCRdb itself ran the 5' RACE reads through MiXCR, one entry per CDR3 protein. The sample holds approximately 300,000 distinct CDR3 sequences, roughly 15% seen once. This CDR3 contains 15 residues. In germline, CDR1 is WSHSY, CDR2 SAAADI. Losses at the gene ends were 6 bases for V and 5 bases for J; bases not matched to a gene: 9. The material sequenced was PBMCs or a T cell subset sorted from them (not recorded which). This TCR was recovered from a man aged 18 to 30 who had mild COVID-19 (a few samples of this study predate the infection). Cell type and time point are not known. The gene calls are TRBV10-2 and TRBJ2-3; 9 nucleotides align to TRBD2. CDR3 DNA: TGCGCCAGCAGGCATACTAGCGGGTTAGAAGATACGCAGTATTTT. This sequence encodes CASRHTSGLEDTQYF.